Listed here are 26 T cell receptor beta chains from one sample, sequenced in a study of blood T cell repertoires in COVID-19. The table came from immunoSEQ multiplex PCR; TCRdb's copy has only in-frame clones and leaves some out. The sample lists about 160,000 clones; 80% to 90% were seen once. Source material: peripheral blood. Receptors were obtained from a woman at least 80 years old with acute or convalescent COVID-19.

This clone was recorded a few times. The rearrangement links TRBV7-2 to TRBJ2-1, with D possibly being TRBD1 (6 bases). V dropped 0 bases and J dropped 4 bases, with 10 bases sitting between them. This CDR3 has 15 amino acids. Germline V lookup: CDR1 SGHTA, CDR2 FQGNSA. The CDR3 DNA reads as TGTGCCAGCAGCTTAGCTTCAACAGGGTACAATGAGCAGTTCTTC. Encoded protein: CASSLASTGYNEQFF.

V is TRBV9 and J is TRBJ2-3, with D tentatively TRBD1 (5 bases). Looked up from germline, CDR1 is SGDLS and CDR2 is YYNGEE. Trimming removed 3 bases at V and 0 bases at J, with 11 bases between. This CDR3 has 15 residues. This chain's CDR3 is CASSAGAVSTDTQYF. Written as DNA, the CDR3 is TGTGCCAGCAGCGCTGGGGCGGTTAGCACAGATACGCAGTATTTT.

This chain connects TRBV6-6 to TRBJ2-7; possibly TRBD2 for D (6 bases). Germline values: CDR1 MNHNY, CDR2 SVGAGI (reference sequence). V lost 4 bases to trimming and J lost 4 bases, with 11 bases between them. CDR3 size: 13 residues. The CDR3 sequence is CASSFVGGYEQYF. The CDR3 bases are TGTGCCAGCAGTTTCGTGGGGGGTTACGAGCAGTACTTC.

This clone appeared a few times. CDR3 nucleotide sequence: TGTGCCAGCAGCTCCAACGCCAATCCGAGCGGGGGGGCGAGAGATACGCAGTATTTT. This translates into CASSSNANPSGGARDTQYF. The V gene is TRBV5-4, the J gene TRBJ2-3, with 10 nucleotides matching TRBD2. V shed 3 bases and J 5 bases; nucleotides not matched to a gene: 18. In germline, CDR1 is SGHNT, CDR2 YYREEE (reference sequence). The CDR3 has 19 amino acids.

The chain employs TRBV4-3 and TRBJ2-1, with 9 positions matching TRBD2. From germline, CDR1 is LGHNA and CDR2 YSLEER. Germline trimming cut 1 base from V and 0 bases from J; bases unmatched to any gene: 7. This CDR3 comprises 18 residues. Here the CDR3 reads CASSQVRGGLRSYNEQFF. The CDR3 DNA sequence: TGCGCCAGCAGCCAAGTGCGGGGGGGCCTCCGCTCCTACAATGAGCAGTTCTTC.

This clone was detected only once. The CDR3 protein is CASSLAGDDYNEQFF. The CDR3 DNA is TGTGCCAGCAGCCTAGCGGGAGATGACTACAATGAGCAGTTCTTC. The genes are TRBV28 and TRBJ2-1; 10 positions match TRBD2. The J segment lost 3 bases and the V segment lost 6 bases, leaving 5 bases of the junction unmatched. The V gene's germline CDR1 is MDHEN and CDR2 SYDVKM. CDR3 size: 15 residues.

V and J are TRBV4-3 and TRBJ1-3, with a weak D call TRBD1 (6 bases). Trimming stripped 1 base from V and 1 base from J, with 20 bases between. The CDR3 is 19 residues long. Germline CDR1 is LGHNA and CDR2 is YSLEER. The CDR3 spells CASSQVWFGIQGSGNTIYF. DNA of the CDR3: TGCGCCAGCAGCCAAGTTTGGTTCGGTATACAGGGATCTGGAAACACCATATATTTT.

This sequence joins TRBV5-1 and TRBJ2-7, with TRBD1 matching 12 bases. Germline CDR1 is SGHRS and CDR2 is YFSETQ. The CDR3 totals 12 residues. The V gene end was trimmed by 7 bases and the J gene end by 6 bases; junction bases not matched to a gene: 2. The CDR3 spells CASRDRGREQYF. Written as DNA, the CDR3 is TGCGCCAGCCGGGACAGGGGGCGCGAGCAGTACTTC. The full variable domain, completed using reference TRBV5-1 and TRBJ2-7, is KAGVTQTPRYLIKTRGQQVTLSCSPISGHRSVSWYQQTPGQGLQFLFEYFSETQRNKGNFPGRFSGRQFSNSRSEMNVSTLELGDSALYLCASRDRGREQYFGPGTRLTVT.

The CDR3 here is CASSIQGQYYGYTF. The CDR3 bases are TGTGCCAGTAGTATACAGGGCCAGTACTATGGCTACACCTTC. The J gene is TRBJ1-2, the V gene TRBV19; TRBD1 might be the D (5 bases). The CDR3 extends over 14 amino acids. Per germline, CDR1 LNHDA and CDR2 SQIVND (reference sequence). Between the trimmed V and J ends, which lost 2 bases and 3 bases, there was a span of 10 bases.

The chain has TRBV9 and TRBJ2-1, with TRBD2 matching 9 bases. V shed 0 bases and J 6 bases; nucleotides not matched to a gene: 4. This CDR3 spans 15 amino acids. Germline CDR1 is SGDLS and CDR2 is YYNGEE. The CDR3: CASSVVSGRFNEQFF. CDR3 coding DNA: TGTGCCAGCAGCGTAGTGAGCGGGAGGTTCAATGAGCAGTTCTTC. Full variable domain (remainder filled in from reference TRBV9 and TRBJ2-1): DSGVTQTPKHLITATGQRVTLRCSPRSGDLSVYWYQQSLDQGLQFLIQYYNGEERAKGNILERFSAQQFPDLHSELNLSSLELGDSALYFCASSVVSGRFNEQFFGPGTRLTVL.

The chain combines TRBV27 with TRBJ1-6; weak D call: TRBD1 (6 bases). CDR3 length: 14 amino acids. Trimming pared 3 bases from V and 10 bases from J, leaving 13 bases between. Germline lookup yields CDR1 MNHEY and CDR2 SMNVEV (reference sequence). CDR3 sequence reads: CASSFPQGNSPLHF. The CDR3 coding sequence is TGTGCCAGCAGTTTCCCACAGGGAAACTCACCCCTCCACTTT.

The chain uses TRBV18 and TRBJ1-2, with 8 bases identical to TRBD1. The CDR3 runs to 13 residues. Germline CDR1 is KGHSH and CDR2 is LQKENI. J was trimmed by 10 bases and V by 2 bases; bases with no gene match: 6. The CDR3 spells CASSPGQGGSYTF. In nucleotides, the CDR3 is TGTGCCAGCTCACCAGGACAGGGTGGTTCCTACACCTTC.

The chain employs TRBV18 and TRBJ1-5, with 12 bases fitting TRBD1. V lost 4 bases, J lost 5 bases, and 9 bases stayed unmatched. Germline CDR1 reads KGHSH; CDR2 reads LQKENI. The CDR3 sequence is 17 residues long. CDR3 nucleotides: TGTGCCAGCTCACGCAACCCGGGACAGGGGGCCGATCAGCCCCAGCATTTT. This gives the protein CASSRNPGQGADQPQHF.

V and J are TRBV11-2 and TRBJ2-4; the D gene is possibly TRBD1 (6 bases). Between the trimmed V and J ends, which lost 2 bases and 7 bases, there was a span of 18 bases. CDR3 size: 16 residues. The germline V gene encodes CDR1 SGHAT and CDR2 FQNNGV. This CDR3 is CASSLSQGAGENIQYF. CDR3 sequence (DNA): TGTGCCAGCAGCTTATCACAGGGAGCTGGGGAGAACATTCAGTACTTC.

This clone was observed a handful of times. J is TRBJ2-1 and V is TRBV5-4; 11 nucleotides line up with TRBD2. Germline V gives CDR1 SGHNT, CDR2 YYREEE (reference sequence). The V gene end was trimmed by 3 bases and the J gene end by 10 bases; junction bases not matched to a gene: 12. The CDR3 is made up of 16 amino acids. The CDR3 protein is CASSSGGSGRAEEQFF. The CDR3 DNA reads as TGTGCCAGCAGCTCGGGGGGTAGCGGGAGGGCCGAGGAGCAGTTCTTC.

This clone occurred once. The CDR3 DNA sequence: TGTGCCAGCAGCTCCCGACAGGGTTTCGGGGAGCTGTTTTTT. Its protein is CASSSRQGFGELFF. The rearrangement uses TRBV7-9 and TRBJ2-2; TRBD1 aligns across 7 bases. With 4 bases clipped from V and 7 bases from J, the junction kept 6 bases outside the gene matches. The V gene's germline CDR1 is SEHNR and CDR2 FQNEAQ (reference sequence). The CDR3 extends over 14 amino acids.

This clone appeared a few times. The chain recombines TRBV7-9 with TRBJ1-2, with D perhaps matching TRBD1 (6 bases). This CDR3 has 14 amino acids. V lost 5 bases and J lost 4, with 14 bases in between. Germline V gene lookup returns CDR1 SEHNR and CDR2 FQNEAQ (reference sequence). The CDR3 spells CASSKQGYAYGYTF. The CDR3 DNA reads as TGTGCCAGCAGCAAACAGGGCTACGCCTATGGCTACACCTTC.

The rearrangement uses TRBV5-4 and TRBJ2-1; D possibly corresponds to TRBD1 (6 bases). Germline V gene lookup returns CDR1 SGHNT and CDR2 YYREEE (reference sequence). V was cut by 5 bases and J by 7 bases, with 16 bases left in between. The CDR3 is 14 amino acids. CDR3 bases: TGTGCCAGCAGGTCCCTACAGGGTAGAAATGAGCAGTTCTTC. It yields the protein CASRSLQGRNEQFF.

The CDR3 reads CATSRKTGTGGTEAFF. The CDR3 bases are TGTGCCACCAGCAGGAAAACCGGGACAGGGGGCACTGAAGCTTTCTTT. V and J are TRBV15 and TRBJ1-1; 11 bases are shared with TRBD1. Germline V gene sequence: CDR1 LNHNV, CDR2 YYDKDF (reference sequence). V was pared by 3 bases and J by 4 bases, with 7 bases of the junction left unmatched. The CDR3 length is 16 residues.

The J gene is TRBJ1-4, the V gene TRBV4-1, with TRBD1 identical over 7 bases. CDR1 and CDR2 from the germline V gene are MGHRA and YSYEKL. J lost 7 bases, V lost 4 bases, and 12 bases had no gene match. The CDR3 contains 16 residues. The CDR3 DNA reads TGCGCCAGCAGCCGGGGCCCGGGACAGCTGCGTGAAAAACTGTTTTTT. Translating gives CASSRGPGQLREKLFF.

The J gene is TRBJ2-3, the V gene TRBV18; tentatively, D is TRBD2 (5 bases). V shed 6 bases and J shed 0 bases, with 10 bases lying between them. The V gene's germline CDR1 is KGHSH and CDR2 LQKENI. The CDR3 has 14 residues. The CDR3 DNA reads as TGTGCCAGCTCCCGGCGAGGGAGCACAGATACGCAGTATTTT. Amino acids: CASSRRGSTDTQYF.

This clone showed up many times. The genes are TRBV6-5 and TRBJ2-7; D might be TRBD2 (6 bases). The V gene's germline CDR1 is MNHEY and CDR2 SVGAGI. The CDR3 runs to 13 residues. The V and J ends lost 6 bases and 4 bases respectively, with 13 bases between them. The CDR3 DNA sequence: TGTGCCAGCAGCCGGACTATACTGTACGAGCAGTACTTC. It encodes CASSRTILYEQYF.

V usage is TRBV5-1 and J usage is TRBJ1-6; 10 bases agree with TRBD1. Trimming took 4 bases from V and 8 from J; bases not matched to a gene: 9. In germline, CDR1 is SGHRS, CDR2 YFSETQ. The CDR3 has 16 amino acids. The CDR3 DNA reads TGCGCCAGCAGCCGTTCCGGGACAGGGGTGGATTCACCCCTCCACTTT. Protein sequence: CASSRSGTGVDSPLHF.

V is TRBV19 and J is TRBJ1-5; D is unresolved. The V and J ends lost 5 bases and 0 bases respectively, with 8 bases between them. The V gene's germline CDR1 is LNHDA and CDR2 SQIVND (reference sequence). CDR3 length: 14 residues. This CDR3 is CASSVQISNQPQHF. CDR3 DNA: TGTGCCAGTAGTGTCCAGATTAGCAATCAGCCCCAGCATTTT.

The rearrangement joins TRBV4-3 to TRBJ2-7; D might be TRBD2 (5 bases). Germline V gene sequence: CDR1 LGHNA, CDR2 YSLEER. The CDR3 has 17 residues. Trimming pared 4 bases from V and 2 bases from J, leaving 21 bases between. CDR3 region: CASSRTRLLAETYEQYF. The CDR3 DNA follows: TGCGCCAGCAGCCGGACCCGTCTGCTAGCCGAGACCTACGAGCAGTACTTC.

The CDR3 sequence is CATSRDLPGGFYNEQFF. CDR3 in DNA: TGTGCCACCAGCAGAGATCTGCCAGGGGGCTTCTACAATGAGCAGTTCTTC. This rearrangement joins TRBV15 to TRBJ2-1; 8 nucleotides match TRBD1. The CDR3 covers 17 residues. With V trimmed by 0 bases and J by 3 bases, 7 bases remained unmatched. Germline CDR1 reads LNHNV; CDR2 reads YYDKDF (reference sequence).